Here is one T cell receptor beta chain with its context. Its antigen is still unknown. No much larger clone exists at a distance of one base, and base qualities are not known. TCRbeta CDR3 regions were amplified from genomic DNA using the immunoSEQ Assay, a bias-controlled multiplex PCR. Turning to the authors' computational methods: Within the assay, amplification of reference gene primers was used to estimate how many nucleated cells each sample contained. Sequence reads were collapsed and filtered to measure the absolute abundance of every unique TCRbeta CDR3 rearrangement. For each sample, productive Simpson clonality was calculated as the square root of Simpson's diversity index over productive rearrangements. TCRdb's version of the immuneACCESS table is confined to in-frame rearrangements and falls short of the full clone set. An unresolved V gene accounts for under half of the shortfall where checked; the remainder is of unknown origin. The DNA was the basis for D and trimming; V, J and clone size are from that table. This sample has nearly 200,000 clones in its table, and under 90% of those were observed once. Jointly, the top ten make up about a fifth of the sample.

The sample is drawn from a study of blood T cell repertoires in COVID-19 (TCRdb year 2020). General notes on the study: Samples covering the acute and convalescent phases of COVID-19 were provided by collaborators in the United States, Italy and Spain. Where HLA class I and class II types were available, the types were taken from metadata supplied by the sample provider, not from assay-based typing. Deeply sampled blood TCRbeta repertoires from subjects exposed to, actively infected with, or recovered from COVID-19 were included in the dataset. The material from the prospective study consisted of cDNA or gDNA derived from T cells, B-cell-depleted T cells, or PBMCs. Sample metadata almost always included a de-identified subject ID, COVID-19 status, age in years and sex. A freely available public database, intended as a resource for researchers studying the immune response to SARS-CoV-2, is where the repertoires were released. Samples were obtained from the ongoing ImmuneRACE study (first 160 participants) and from about 1,300 subjects provided by 6 global collaborators.

Whole blood was collected in K2EDTA tubes by collaborating institutions according to the institutions' own protocols. For TCRbeta analysis, collaborators shipped samples as frozen whole blood, isolated PBMCs, or DNA extracted from either of those sample types. Relative to germline, V is 5 bases shorter and J is 1 base shorter, with 15 bases between their ends. From cysteine to phenylalanine, the CDR3 is 15 amino acids long. The entry retains the CDR3 DNA only, 45 bases that are in frame from base 1. CDR1 and CDR2, looked up from the germline V gene (reference sequence), are LNHDA and SQIVND. Results the study describes overall, beyond this receptor: Clinical and demographic metadata were provided uncurated, with the amount varying by source and participant.

Sequencing used peripheral blood. The rearrangement combines TRBV19 with TRBJ2-7; the D gene is perhaps TRBD2, on 5 matching bases. This TCR derives from a human donor in a cohort sampled during active COVID-19. The encoded CDR3 is CASSPRTGGSYEQYF. The bases read TGTGCCAGTAGTCCCCGGACCGGAGGTTCCTACGAGCAGTACTTC.